This is a list of T cell receptor beta chains from one sample in a study of blood T cell repertoires in COVID-19. The table came from immunoSEQ multiplex PCR; TCRdb's copy has only in-frame clones and leaves some out. This repertoire shows about 190,000 clones, about four fifths found once; its top ten account for roughly 6.7%. Material: peripheral blood. The origin of the receptors is a man aged 60 to 75 with acute or convalescent COVID-19. Each CDR3 is given with its conserved first and last residue. The D gene is left open where the match is weak. The size field is filled for only some rows; it gives once, few, many or a size class.

v_gene: TRBV7-2
abundance: .
d_gene: TRBD1
len: 14
j_gene: TRBJ1-2
CDR3aa: CASSLGQGAYGYTF
CDR3nt: TGTGCCAGCAGCTTGGGACAGGGGGCGTATGGCTACACCTTC

v_gene: TRBV9
abundance: .
d_gene: .
len: 15
j_gene: TRBJ1-1
CDR3aa: CASSRLGGVNTEAFF
CDR3nt: TGTGCCAGCAGTCGCTTAGGGGGGGTGAACACTGAAGCTTTCTTT

v_gene: TRBV30
abundance: .
d_gene: .
len: 12
j_gene: TRBJ1-5
CDR3aa: CAWNKQGQPQHF
CDR3nt: TGTGCCTGGAACAAACAGGGCCAGCCCCAGCATTTT

v_gene: TRBV19
abundance: .
d_gene: TRBD1
len: 15
j_gene: TRBJ2-2
CDR3aa: CASSPTGRETGELFF
CDR3nt: TGTGCCAGTAGCCCGACAGGGCGAGAGACCGGGGAGCTGTTTTTT

v_gene: TRBV27
abundance: .
d_gene: .
len: 16
j_gene: TRBJ2-3
CDR3aa: CASSSVERRRTDTQYF
CDR3nt: TGTGCCAGCAGCTCCGTTGAGCGGAGACGCACAGATACGCAGTATTTT

v_gene: TRBV7-8
abundance: .
d_gene: .
len: 14
j_gene: TRBJ2-7
CDR3aa: CASSLAREIYEQYF
CDR3nt: TGTGCCAGCAGCTTAGCCCGGGAAATCTACGAGCAGTACTTC

v_gene: TRBV18
abundance: .
d_gene: TRBD1
len: 15
j_gene: TRBJ1-1
CDR3aa: CASSPAAGGRTEAFF
CDR3nt: TGTGCCAGCTCACCAGCGGCAGGGGGAAGAACTGAAGCTTTCTTT

v_gene: TRBV5-1
abundance: few
d_gene: TRBD2
len: 15
j_gene: TRBJ2-1
CDR3aa: CASSPTSGRVNEQFF
CDR3nt: TGCGCCAGCAGCCCGACTAGCGGGAGGGTCAATGAGCAGTTCTTC

v_gene: TRBV7-8
abundance: .
d_gene: .
len: 13
j_gene: TRBJ2-1
CDR3aa: CASSLALPSEQFF
CDR3nt: TGTGCCAGCAGCTTAGCTCTCCCCTCGGAGCAGTTCTTC

v_gene: TRBV24-1
abundance: .
d_gene: TRBD1
len: 17
j_gene: TRBJ2-5
CDR3aa: CATSARGQGAYQETQYF
CDR3nt: TGTGCCACCAGTGCCCGCGGACAGGGGGCCTACCAAGAGACCCAGTACTTC

v_gene: TRBV14
abundance: .
d_gene: .
len: 14
j_gene: TRBJ2-5
CDR3aa: CASSQDLGGETQYF
CDR3nt: TGTGCCAGCAGCCAAGATCTAGGTGGAGAGACCCAGTACTTC

v_gene: TRBV2
abundance: .
d_gene: .
len: 13
j_gene: TRBJ1-2
CDR3aa: CASSDAVNYGYTF
CDR3nt: TGTGCCAGCAGTGACGCAGTCAACTATGGCTACACCTTC

v_gene: TRBV6-5
abundance: .
d_gene: .
len: 13
j_gene: TRBJ2-1
CDR3aa: CASSYGANNEQFF
CDR3nt: TGTGCCAGCAGTTACGGGGCAAACAATGAGCAGTTCTTC

v_gene: TRBV5-1
abundance: .
d_gene: TRBD1
len: 14
j_gene: TRBJ2-7
CDR3aa: CASATGVSGYEQYF
CDR3nt: TGCGCCAGCGCCACAGGGGTCTCGGGCTACGAGCAGTACTTC

v_gene: TRBV19
abundance: .
d_gene: TRBD1
len: 17
j_gene: TRBJ1-6
CDR3aa: CASSTPGQGILYSPLHF
CDR3nt: TGTGCCAGTAGTACCCCGGGACAGGGGATTCTTTATTCACCCCTCCACTTT

v_gene: TRBV6-1
abundance: .
d_gene: TRBD2
len: 17
j_gene: TRBJ2-1
CDR3aa: CASSEWTRLAGQDEQFF
CDR3nt: TGTGCCAGCAGTGAGTGGACTCGGCTAGCGGGGCAGGATGAGCAGTTCTTC

v_gene: TRBV6-6
abundance: .
d_gene: .
len: 13
j_gene: TRBJ2-1
CDR3aa: CASSLSSANEQFF
CDR3nt: TGTGCCAGCAGCCTTTCTAGCGCTAATGAGCAGTTCTTC

v_gene: TRBV5-1
abundance: .
d_gene: .
len: 12
j_gene: TRBJ2-1
CDR3aa: CASSSTANEQFF
CDR3nt: TGCGCCAGCAGCTCGACTGCTAATGAGCAGTTCTTC

v_gene: TRBV10-3
abundance: few
d_gene: .
len: 11
j_gene: TRBJ2-7
CDR3aa: CATKDYYEQYF
CDR3nt: TGTGCCACGAAGGACTACTACGAGCAGTACTTC

v_gene: TRBV11-2
abundance: .
d_gene: .
len: 15
j_gene: TRBJ2-5
CDR3aa: CASSPRYGGQETQYF
CDR3nt: TGTGCCAGCAGCCCCCGCTACGGGGGGCAGGAGACCCAGTACTTC

v_gene: TRBV11-1
abundance: .
d_gene: TRBD1
len: 15
j_gene: TRBJ2-7
CDR3aa: CASSLPGQGTYEQYF
CDR3nt: TGTGCCAGCAGCTTACCGGGACAGGGGACTTACGAGCAGTACTTC

v_gene: TRBV6-1
abundance: .
d_gene: TRBD1
len: 15
j_gene: TRBJ1-5
CDR3aa: CASRRGGGSNQPQHF
CDR3nt: TGTGCCAGCAGGAGAGGGGGCGGGAGCAATCAGCCCCAGCATTTT

v_gene: TRBV9
abundance: .
d_gene: .
len: 15
j_gene: TRBJ2-1
CDR3aa: CASSARQGLYNEQFF
CDR3nt: TGTGCCAGCAGCGCGCGACAGGGACTGTACAATGAGCAGTTCTTC

v_gene: TRBV30
abundance: .
d_gene: TRBD2
len: 13
j_gene: TRBJ2-7
CDR3aa: CAWSVARTSEQYF
CDR3nt: TGTGCCTGGAGTGTAGCACGGACTAGCGAGCAGTACTTC

v_gene: TRBV19
abundance: .
d_gene: TRBD1
len: 16
j_gene: TRBJ1-2
CDR3aa: CASSLNAGQVIYGYTF
CDR3nt: TGTGCCAGTAGTCTGAACGCGGGACAGGTTATCTATGGCTACACCTTC

v_gene: TRBV5-1
abundance: .
d_gene: TRBD1
len: 14
j_gene: TRBJ2-5
CDR3aa: CASSWGTDQETQYF
CDR3nt: TGCGCCAGCAGCTGGGGGACAGACCAAGAGACCCAGTACTTC

v_gene: TRBV12-5
abundance: .
d_gene: .
len: 11
j_gene: TRBJ1-4
CDR3aa: CASGLSEKLFF
CDR3nt: TGTGCTAGTGGTTTATCAGAAAAACTGTTTTTT

v_gene: TRBV7-8
abundance: .
d_gene: .
len: 17
j_gene: TRBJ2-1
CDR3aa: CASSLSLIVRRHNEQFF
CDR3nt: TGTGCCAGCAGCCTCAGTCTCATTGTCCGCCGCCACAATGAGCAGTTCTTC

v_gene: TRBV12-5
abundance: .
d_gene: TRBD2
len: 19
j_gene: TRBJ2-3
CDR3aa: CASGFGTSGTRWGTDTQYF
CDR3nt: TGTGCTAGTGGTTTCGGGACTAGCGGGACCCGATGGGGCACAGATACGCAGTATTTT

v_gene: TRBV5-1
abundance: few
d_gene: .
len: 13
j_gene: TRBJ2-5
CDR3aa: CASSVEPQETQYF
CDR3nt: TGCGCCAGCAGCGTTGAGCCCCAAGAAACCCAGTACTTC

v_gene: TRBV11-2
abundance: .
d_gene: .
len: 12
j_gene: TRBJ2-7
CDR3aa: CASSRGSGSADF
CDR3nt: TGTGCCAGCAGTCGGGGGTCGGGATCCGCCGACTTC

v_gene: TRBV7-2
abundance: .
d_gene: TRBD1
len: 15
j_gene: TRBJ1-4
CDR3aa: CASSLGGQINEKLFF
CDR3nt: TGTGCCAGCAGCTTAGGGGGACAGATCAATGAAAAACTGTTTTTT

v_gene: TRBV6-6
abundance: .
d_gene: .
len: 15
j_gene: TRBJ2-2
CDR3aa: CASNPTESNTGELFF
CDR3nt: TGTGCCAGCAATCCTACAGAGTCGAACACCGGGGAGCTGTTTTTT